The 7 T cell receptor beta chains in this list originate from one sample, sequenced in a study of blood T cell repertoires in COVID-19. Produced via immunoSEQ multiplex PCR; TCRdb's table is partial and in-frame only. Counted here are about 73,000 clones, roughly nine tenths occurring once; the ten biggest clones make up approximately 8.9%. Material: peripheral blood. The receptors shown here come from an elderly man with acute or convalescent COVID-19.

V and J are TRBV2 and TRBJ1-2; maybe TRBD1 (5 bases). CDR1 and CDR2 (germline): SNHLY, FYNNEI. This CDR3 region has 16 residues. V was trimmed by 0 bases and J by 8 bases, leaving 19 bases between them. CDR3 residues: CASSEAAGISVGGYTF. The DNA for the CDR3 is TGTGCCAGCAGTGAAGCGGCAGGGATTAGTGTAGGAGGCTACACCTTC.

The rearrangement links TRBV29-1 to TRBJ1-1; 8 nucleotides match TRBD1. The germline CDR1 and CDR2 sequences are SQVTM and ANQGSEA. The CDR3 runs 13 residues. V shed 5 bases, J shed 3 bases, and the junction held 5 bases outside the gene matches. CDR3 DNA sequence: TGCAGCGTTACTACAGGGGGTGACACTGAAGCTTTCTTT. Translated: CSVTTGGDTEAFF. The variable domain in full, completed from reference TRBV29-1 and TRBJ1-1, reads SAVISQKPSRDICQRGTSLTIQCQVDSQVTMMFWYRQQPGQSLTLIATANQGSEATYESGFVIDKFPISRPNLTFSTLTVSNMSPEDSSIYLCSVTTGGDTEAFFGQGTRLTVV.

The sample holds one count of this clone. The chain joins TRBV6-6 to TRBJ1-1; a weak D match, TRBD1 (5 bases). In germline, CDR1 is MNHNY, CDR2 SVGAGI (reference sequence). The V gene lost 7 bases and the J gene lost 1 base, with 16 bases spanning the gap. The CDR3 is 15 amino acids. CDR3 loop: CASILQETQNTEAFF. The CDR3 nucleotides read TGTGCCAGCATCTTACAGGAGACACAGAACACTGAAGCTTTCTTT.

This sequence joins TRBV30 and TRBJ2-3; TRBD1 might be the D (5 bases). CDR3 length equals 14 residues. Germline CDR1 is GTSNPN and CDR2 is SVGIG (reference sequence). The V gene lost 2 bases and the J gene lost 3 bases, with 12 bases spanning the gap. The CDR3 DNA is TGTGCCTGGAGTCGGACACTTAGAACAGATACGCAGTATTTT. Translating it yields CAWSRTLRTDTQYF.

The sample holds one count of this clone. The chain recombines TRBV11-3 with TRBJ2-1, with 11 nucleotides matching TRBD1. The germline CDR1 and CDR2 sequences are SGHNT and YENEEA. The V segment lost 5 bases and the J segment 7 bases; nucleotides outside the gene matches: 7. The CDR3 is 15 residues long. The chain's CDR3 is CASSPGQGAQNEQFF. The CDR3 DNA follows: TGTGCCAGCAGCCCTGGACAGGGGGCGCAAAATGAGCAGTTCTTC.

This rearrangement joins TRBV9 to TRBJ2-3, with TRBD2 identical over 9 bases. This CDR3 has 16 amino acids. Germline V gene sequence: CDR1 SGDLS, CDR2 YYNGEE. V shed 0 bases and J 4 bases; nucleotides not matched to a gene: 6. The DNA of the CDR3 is TGTGCCAGCAGCGTAGGGCCTAGCGGGGATGCAGATACGCAGTATTTT. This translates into CASSVGPSGDADTQYF.

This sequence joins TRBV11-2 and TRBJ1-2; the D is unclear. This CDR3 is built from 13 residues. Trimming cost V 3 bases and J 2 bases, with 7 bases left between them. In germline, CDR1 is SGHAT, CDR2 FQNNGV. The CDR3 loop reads CASSLAINYGYTF. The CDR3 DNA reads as TGTGCCAGCAGCTTGGCCATCAACTATGGCTACACCTTC.